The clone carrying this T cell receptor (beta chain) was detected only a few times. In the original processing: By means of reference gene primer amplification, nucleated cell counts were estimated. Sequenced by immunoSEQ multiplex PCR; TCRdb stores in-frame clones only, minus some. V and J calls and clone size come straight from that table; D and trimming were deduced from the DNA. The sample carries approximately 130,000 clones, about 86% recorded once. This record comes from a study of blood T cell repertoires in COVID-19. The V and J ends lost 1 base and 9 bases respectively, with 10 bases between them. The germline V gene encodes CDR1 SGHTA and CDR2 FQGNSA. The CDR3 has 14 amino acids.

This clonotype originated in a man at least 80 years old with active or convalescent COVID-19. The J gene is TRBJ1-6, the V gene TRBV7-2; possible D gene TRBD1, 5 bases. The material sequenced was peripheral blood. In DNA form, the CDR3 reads TGTGCCAGCAGCTTAGGGGGACTCGGTTCACCCCTCCACTTT. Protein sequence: CASSLGGLGSPLHF.